The entry that follows covers one T cell receptor beta chain sequence. The data derive from a study of blood T cell repertoires in COVID-19. Study-wide context: Researchers got acute and convalescent COVID-19 samples from the United States, Italy and Spain. In each case, the material was cDNA or gDNA derived from T cells, B-cell-depleted T cells, or PBMCs.

Followed over time, Seattle patients had been enrolled while infection was active. Per the original methods: Amplification of reference gene primers provided the estimated nucleated cell counts. Clones were read by immunoSEQ multiplex PCR, and TCRdb kept only the in-frame ones, dropping some. V and J calls and clone size are those listed in that table; D and trimming were worked out from the DNA. The sample includes some 240,000 clones, roughly 76% seen only once; the top ten take roughly 8%. Germline values: CDR1 LGHNA, CDR2 YSLEER. CDR3 length: 14 amino acids. V dropped 1 base and J dropped 4; count of bases not matched to a gene: 1.

This receptor was taken from a woman older than 75 with COVID-19, enrolled during active disease. Specimen: peripheral blood. This chain uses TRBV4-3 with TRBJ2-1, with 7 positions matching TRBD2. As DNA, the CDR3 is TGCGCCAGCAGCCAAGCGGGAGGTTACAATGAGCAGTTCTTC. Translation: CASSQAGGYNEQFF.